The rows below give T cell receptor beta chains drawn from one sample of a study of T-cell memory formation after mild COVID-19. Each CDR3 protein is one row after TCRdb ran MiXCR on the 5' RACE reads. The sample has around 340,000 distinct CDR3 sequences, less than 20% seen once. What was sequenced was PBMCs or a T cell subset sorted from them (not recorded which). These receptor sequences come from a man younger than 35 who had mild COVID-19 (a few samples of this study predate the infection). Cell type and time point are not known. Both conserved end residues are part of each CDR3. A D gene is named only where the DNA matches it firmly. A row's size may be missing; if present it is once, few, many or a size class.

abundance,j_gene,d_gene,v_gene,CDR3aa,CDR3nt
few,TRBJ2-2,-,TRBV12-5,CASGFPGTRGTGELFF,TGTGCTAGTGGTTTCCCGGGGACAAGAGGGACCGGGGAGCTGTTTTTT
-,TRBJ2-3,-,TRBV4-2,CASSQEVSRNTDTQYF,TGTGCCAGCAGCCAAGAGGTCAGCCGGAACACAGATACGCAGTATTTT
-,TRBJ2-3,-,TRBV14,CASSQGGEFGDTQYF,TGTGCCAGCAGCCAAGGAGGGGAGTTTGGAGATACGCAGTATTTT
-,TRBJ2-5,-,TRBV2,CASSESGLGTQYF,TGTGCCAGCAGTGAGAGTGGTCTGGGGACCCAGTACTTC
-,TRBJ2-5,TRBD2,TRBV9,CASSVGSSGGQQETQYF,TGTGCCAGCAGCGTAGGGTCGTCGGGGGGGCAACAAGAGACCCAGTACTTC
-,TRBJ1-6,-,TRBV11-2,CASSLETGLASPLHF,TGTGCCAGCAGCTTAGAGACCGGGTTGGCCTCACCCCTCCACTTT
few,TRBJ2-7,-,TRBV18,CASSPSQGSEQYF,TGTGCCAGCTCACCGTCCCAGGGAAGCGAGCAGTACTTC
once,TRBJ2-5,TRBD1,TRBV10-3,CAISPDRGETQYF,TGTGCCATCAGCCCGGACAGGGGGGAGACCCAGTACTTC
-,TRBJ1-5,-,TRBV2,CASSDRGGNKPQHF,TGTGCCAGCAGCGATAGAGGAGGCAATAAGCCCCAGCATTTT
few,TRBJ2-3,TRBD2,TRBV4-1,CASSQDLSRGGLYTDTQYF,TGCGCCAGCAGCCAAGATCTTTCCCGCGGGGGGCTATACACAGATACGCAGTATTTT
many,TRBJ2-4,-,TRBV4-3,CASSQDPDGSKNIQYF,TGCGCCAGCAGCCAAGATCCTGACGGTAGCAAAAACATTCAGTACTTC
-,TRBJ1-1,-,TRBV20-1,CSASRQANTEAFF,TGCAGTGCTAGCAGACAGGCCAACACTGAAGCTTTCTTT
-,TRBJ2-2,-,TRBV6-5,CASWRGGNTGELFF,TGTGCCAGCTGGAGGGGCGGTAACACCGGGGAGCTGTTTTTT
-,TRBJ2-3,TRBD1,TRBV5-5,CASSLAGGLGVLPTDTQYF,TGTGCCAGCAGCTTGGCAGGGGGTTTAGGGGTCCTGCCCACAGATACGCAGTATTTT
few,TRBJ2-1,TRBD2,TRBV6-5,CASSTRRAGGDYNEQFF,TGTGCCAGCAGTACAAGACGAGCGGGGGGGGACTACAATGAGCAGTTCTTC
-,TRBJ2-3,-,TRBV28,CASNSLGVFRADTQYF,TGTGCCAGCAACTCCTTGGGGGTTTTTAGGGCAGATACGCAGTATTTT
few,TRBJ1-6,-,TRBV30,CAWSEPGANSPLHF,TGTGCCTGGAGTGAGCCAGGGGCCAATTCACCCCTCCACTTT
-,TRBJ2-7,-,TRBV27,CASSLTGWSYEQYF,TGTGCCAGCAGTTTAACAGGGTGGTCCTACGAGCAGTACTTC
-,TRBJ2-3,-,TRBV20-1,CSARVVGTTDTQYF,TGCAGTGCTAGAGTGGTCGGGACCACAGATACGCAGTATTTT
-,TRBJ1-1,-,TRBV3-1,CASSSQDKMNTEAFF,TGTGCCAGCAGCTCCCAGGACAAGATGAACACTGAAGCTTTCTTT
few,TRBJ1-1,-,TRBV12-3/TRBV12-4,CASSLTLDGGEAFF,TGTGCCAGCAGTTTAACCCTTGACGGTGGTGAAGCTTTCTTT
-,TRBJ2-2,TRBD1,TRBV5-6,CASSVTGTGANTGEMFF,TGTGCCAGCAGCGTGACCGGGACAGGGGCGAACACCGGGGAGATGTTTTTT
many,TRBJ2-3,-,TRBV11-2,CASLPASTDTQYF,TGTGCCAGTCTACCTGCTAGCACAGATACGCAGTATTTT
-,TRBJ2-3,-,TRBV4-3,CASSQEGEGTATDTQYF,TGCGCCAGCAGCCAAGAGGGTGAGGGGACTGCGACAGATACGCAGTATTTT
few,TRBJ2-5,TRBD1,TRBV5-1,CASSFTGGAEEETQYF,TGCGCCAGCAGCTTCACAGGGGGCGCGGAGGAAGAGACCCAGTACTTC
-,TRBJ1-5,-,TRBV7-9,CASSLGVGNQPQHF,TGTGCCAGCAGCCTGGGGGTAGGGAATCAGCCCCAGCATTTT
-,TRBJ2-2,-,TRBV27,CASSLILAANTGELFF,TGTGCCAGCAGTTTAATTCTAGCTGCGAACACCGGGGAGCTGTTTTTT
few,TRBJ2-7,TRBD2,TRBV7-8,CASSLSGGFSYEQYF,TGTGCCAGCAGCCTTAGCGGGGGGTTCTCCTACGAGCAGTACTTC
few,TRBJ2-1,-,TRBV7-2,CASSRSPDEQFF,TGTGCCAGCAGCCGCTCCCCCGATGAGCAGTTCTTC
few,TRBJ2-1,-,TRBV6-5,CASRADYNEQFF,TGTGCCAGCAGAGCGGATTACAATGAGCAGTTCTTC
few,TRBJ1-2,-,TRBV5-1,CASSVGRGLYGYTF,TGCGCCAGCAGCGTCGGACGTGGCCTCTATGGCTACACCTTC
few,TRBJ2-1,TRBD1,TRBV6-6,CASSLAGTGETNEQFF,TGTGCCAGCAGCCTAGCCGGGACAGGGGAGACCAATGAGCAGTTCTTC
few,TRBJ2-5,-,TRBV6-2/TRBV6-3,CASSYWSREETQYF,TGTGCCAGCAGTTACTGGTCCCGGGAGGAGACCCAGTACTTC
many,TRBJ2-7,TRBD1,TRBV19,CASRSEGQDEQYF,TGTGCCAGTAGGTCCGAGGGACAGGACGAGCAGTACTTC
-,TRBJ2-5,TRBD2,TRBV11-2,CASSSRLAGGPETQYF,TGTGCCAGCAGCTCAAGACTAGCGGGGGGGCCAGAGACCCAGTACTTC
few,TRBJ2-5,-,TRBV15,CATELSGSETQYF,TGTGCCACCGAGCTTTCGGGTTCAGAGACCCAGTACTTC
few,TRBJ2-1,TRBD1,TRBV15,CATSPGQSYNEQFF,TGTGCCACCAGCCCGGGACAGAGCTACAATGAGCAGTTCTTC
-,TRBJ2-4,TRBD2,TRBV12-3/TRBV12-4,CASRAGGIQYF,TGTGCCAGCAGGGCCGGGGGGATTCAGTACTTC